Reported below is one T cell receptor (beta chain). Its antigen remains undetermined. Base quality data are lacking; no much larger clone is found one base away. This entry belongs to a study of cytomegalovirus exposure and HLA in healthy donors (dated by TCRdb to about 2017). Describing the broader study: An earlier analysis of approximately 640 of the donors reported about 250 Gb of sequence data and 117 million unique TCR beta sequences from some 180 million T cells. Approximately 300 gigabases of sequencing data and approximately 92 million unique TCR sequences made up an early release that covered fewer than 650 HLA-typed donors. Among the roughly 410 genotyped donors, around 81% belonged to the genetic ancestry cluster associated with self-reported Caucasian donors. The aim of the study was to test whether cataloging public T cell receptors could identify signatures of past pathogen exposure. The T cell repertoires of 670 or so subjects were profiled by immunosequencing and related to cytomegalovirus serostatus. Along with the roughly 700-subject first cohort, a separate validation cohort of over a hundred different subjects was used. The study combined high-throughput TCR immunosequencing, statistical association of individual TCRs with disease status, and machine learning to predict cytomegalovirus infection status. In a later analysis, previously published TCR beta repertoires from fewer than 750 donors were re-analyzed and high-resolution HLA genotyping was added so that TCR occurrence patterns could be studied. Rather than using new phenotypic data, the later analysis identified candidate immune exposures from TCR beta sequences and from how often those sequences occurred across donors. In an earlier analysis of roughly 580 of the donors, high-throughput TCR beta sequencing was used to judge whether each TCR beta V gene segment behaved as functional or pseudogenic. Donor age, sex, ethnicity and CMV serostatus were compiled together with the repertoire data. A later genetic analysis used genome-wide SNP genotypes for about 65% of the 666 donors, treating that subset as a discovery cohort. All discovery cohort repertoires had been generated using a single sequencing platform. HLA typing included class I and class II loci at four-digit resolution. Typing coverage varied by locus: about 620-640 donors for A, B, C, DRB1 and DQB1; 522 for DQA1; about 570 for DPA1; approximately 450 for DPB1. Roughly 5 DR-DQ haplotypes were handled as single units for association and clustering, since linkage in the cohort was strong. Across around 400 genotyped donors of the cohort, an average of approximately 240,000 unique TCR beta nucleotide sequences per donor were sequenced, and around 19% of those sequences were non-productive.

Libraries were prepared through the immunoSEQ multiplex PCR assay. For the multiplex PCR, a mixture combining 60 forward primers for TCR Vbeta segments and 13 reverse primers for TCR Jbeta segments was used. The CDR3 region of rearranged TCR beta genes was amplified from genomic DNA with a multiplex PCR assay. The amplified TCR beta libraries were sequenced on the Illumina HiSeq System as 87-base-pair reads. The authors' pipeline ran thus. A later analysis counted about 80 million unique TCR beta chains across the approximately 700 repertoires, and roughly 9.9 million of these chains were shared by at least two donors. Raw reads were error-corrected and collapsed into unique sequences with a nearest-neighbor algorithm that merged closely related sequences to remove PCR and sequencing errors. CDR3 sequences were aligned to IMGT reference sequences to assign V, D and J gene segments. For a sequence to be retained, at least a six-nucleotide match to both a V gene segment and a J gene segment was required. A rearrangement counted as productive if the CDR3 had no stop codons and remained in frame with V and J, and every other rearrangement counted as non-productive. CDR3 was defined according to IMGT convention as the region running from the second conserved V-encoded cysteine to the conserved J-encoded phenylalanine. Sequences without an unambiguous match to a single V gene segment were excluded from the earlier analysis of a few hundred of the donors. An earlier analysis of fewer than 750 of the donors classified V segments as functional when productive rearrangements were above 56.7% and as segregating when the standard deviation between donors was above 5%. A statistical classification framework was developed to diagnose cytomegalovirus status using the catalog of TCR beta chain sequences. V and J gene assignment, in a later analysis, came from comparing TCR nucleotide sequences with IMGT/GENE-DB human TR gene sequences. Using the TCRdist pipeline, a later analysis assigned CDR3 sequences along with most-parsimonious VDJ recombination scenarios. In a later analysis, each TCR beta chain was defined by its CDR3 amino acid sequence together with its V-gene family, and reads without a unique V-gene family were excluded. As a way to deal with suspected cross-contamination and a sequencing artifact, a later analysis dropped under 600 nucleotide sequences that were highly shared and had low generation probability. A later analysis calculated a clonal expansion index for each public chain from normalized within-repertoire ranks of inferred template counts. Generation probabilities in a later analysis came from a VDJ recombination model fitted to out-of-frame rearrangements, and those results were checked against IGoR. In a later analysis, hypergeometric tests were used to score TCR-TCR, TCR-HLA and TCR-CMV co-occurrence, with a repertoire-size bias correction applied to TCR pairs. To estimate false discovery rates, a later analysis permuted the HLA or CMV assignments 20 times. A later analysis grouped co-occurring TCRs with DBSCAN, adding TCRdist sequence similarity when clustering within HLA-allele-positive subsets. Repertoires with fewer than 30,000 or more than 120,000 public chains, plus five repertoires with anomalous nucleotide sharing, were excluded from co-occurrence clustering. In its TCRdb copy, this immuneACCESS table keeps in-frame sequences only and misses some clones. Where compared with another copy, unresolved V genes explain less than half of these, and the others have no known cause. Clone size and the V and J calls come from that table; the DNA yielded D and trimming. Across this sample there are approximately 150,000 clones, with roughly 80% seen only once. The ten largest make up roughly 4.4% of the sample.

Based on the germline V gene, the CDR1 and CDR2 sequences are SNHLY and FYNNEI. The CDR3 starts with the cysteine, ends with the phenylalanine, and has 14 residues. CDR3 DNA is the only sequence kept; it has 42 bases, read in frame from the first base. On the study overall, not on this receptor specifically: CMV serostatus was the only immune exposure information available for the cohort. Because the 87-base-pair reads could not distinguish some IMGT-functional V segments, including TRBV6-2 and TRBV6-3, those segments were excluded. Roughly uniform sequencing depth across donors was assumed in presence/absence analyses, although this assumption may not hold. In vitro tests confirmed that a few of the cytomegalovirus-associated TCR beta chains recognize cytomegalovirus antigens. When HLA alleles, especially DR and DQ, strongly co-occurred, attributing TCR associations to individual alleles was difficult. Cytomegalovirus status was reported to be diagnosed by the classifier with high specificity and sensitivity in both the original and validation cohorts. A later analysis found that most CMV-associated TCR beta chains appeared HLA-restricted, with HLA associations seemingly driven largely by CMV exposure. An association between a missense DCLRE1C variant and V-gene and J-gene trimming of TCR beta chains was found in a later genetic analysis and replicated in an independent cohort. The sequencing pipeline was judged likely to have produced a cluster of highly shared sequence variants as a technical artifact. In this cohort, only TCR beta chains were sequenced, and detectable features were limited by the absence of alpha or paired-chain data. According to the authors, the approach could potentially be generalized to other disease states and immunological phenotypes. A later genetic analysis reported fewer N-insertions in productive TCRs among donors in an Asian-associated ancestry cluster than the approximately 700-donor mean. A later analysis found that TCR association rates varied across HLA loci, with DRB1 alleles showing the most associated TCRs and HLA-C alleles the fewest. Across donors, most TCR sequences were observed very rarely, whereas some public TCRs were present in many individuals. In a later analysis, around 17,000 TCR beta sequences were associated with specific HLA alleles at a false discovery rate of 0.05. Compared with equally common non-associated chains, HLA-associated TCR beta chains in a later analysis were more clonally expanded and had lower generation probabilities. An earlier analysis of approximately 590 of the donors showed that most TCR beta V segments appeared in productive rearrangements either about 90% or about 30% of the time, which broadly matched IMGT annotations. A later analysis reported that several top co-occurrence clusters appeared linked to parvovirus B19, influenza, CMV and Epstein-Barr virus. Linkage disequilibrium might explain the correlated functional status among segregating V segments, but an unknown experimental factor could not be excluded. A further reported finding was that TCR beta sequences accurately predicted the HLA-A and HLA-B alleles for most subjects in the first cohort. In the study, approximately 160 TCR beta chains were listed as associated with cytomegalovirus. Because HLA typing was missing for some donors at each locus, association tests included only the typed subset. Roughly 15 rarely observed V segments, including chromosome 9 orphons, were excluded from the earlier analysis of a few hundred of the donors because counts were too low.

The cohort was made up of several hundred healthy bone marrow donors. At the time of sampling, every cohort member was nominally healthy, though immune exposures that went unrecorded were likely present. The donor tested CMV seropositive and was one of the 289 seropositive cohort members. A peripheral blood sample was provided by each donor, and peripheral blood mononuclear cells were used for TCR beta sequencing. Genomic DNA was extracted from the blood cell samples with the Qiagen DNeasy Blood Extraction Kit. The sequenced sample was PBMCs. The chain is made from TRBV2 and TRBJ2-5; the central 11 bases match TRBD1. The end of the DNA is better explained by TRBJ2-7, so the J call may be wrong. This TCR was sampled from a woman aged 18-30 years in good health and CMV-seropositive. The CDR3 reads as follows: CASSQDRGLYEQYF. In nucleotide form, the sequence is TGTGCCAGCAGTCAGGACAGGGGGCTTTACGAGCAGTACTTC.